This T cell receptor (beta chain) stems from a study of shared clonotypes between healthy human individuals. CDR3 size: 14 residues. Germline trimming cut 6 bases from V and 2 bases from J; bases unmatched to any gene: 7. Germline V gene lookup returns CDR1 MDHEN and CDR2 SYDVKM. The authors loaded 200 ng DNA, 25,000 to 30,000 T cell genomes, into sorted-subset replicate PCRs. Clones were sequenced by immunoSEQ multiplex PCR, and TCRdb holds only the in-frame ones, with some missing. The sample comprises 2 million to 2.5 million clones, 85% to 95% of which are singletons, and more than 0.35% rests with the top ten.

V and J are TRBV28 and TRBJ2-7; TRBD2 aligns across 7 bases. The specimen was naive CD4+ T cells from PBMCs. Subset here: CD45RA+ positively selected. This TCR was recovered from a man aged 18-30 years in good health. Some clones in this sample may be carry-over from other donors' samples. DNA of the CDR3: TGTGCCAGCAGCTCCGGGACTATGGCCTACGAGCAGTACTTC. It specifies CASSSGTMAYEQYF.